The entry below gives a single TCR beta chain sequence along with its context. CDR3 length: 14 amino acids. The V gene end was trimmed by 3 bases and the J gene end by 8 bases; junction bases not matched to a gene: 8. Germline lookup yields CDR1 KGHSH and CDR2 LQKENI. Sequenced by immunoSEQ multiplex PCR; TCRdb stores in-frame clones only, minus some. Among 60,000 to 75,000 clones, 92% were seen once, and the ten largest hold 2.5% to 3.5%. The source of the sample is a study of T cells after somatic rescue of genetic block. The TCR sequence derives from a man aged 35-49 years. V gene TRBV18 combines with J gene TRBJ1-1; 8 bases map to TRBD1. Sequences were obtained from peripheral blood mononuclear cells (PBMCs). CDR3 loop: CASSPGAQGVEAFF. For the CDR3, the DNA is TGTGCCAGCTCACCGGGGGCACAGGGGGTAGAAGCTTTCTTT.